Below, 14 T cell receptor beta chains from the same sample are listed, as sequenced in a study of blood T cell repertoires in COVID-19. TCRdb keeps only in-frame clones here, not all; method: immunoSEQ multiplex PCR. The sample consists of approximately 160,000 clones, around 84% of them appearing once. Input material: PBMCs or T cells enriched from blood (not recorded which). The receptors stem from a woman aged 45-60 years who had recovered from COVID-19.

This chain joins TRBV5-1 and TRBJ2-3; TRBD2 is a possible D gene (5 bases). This CDR3 has 14 residues. Trimming took off 2 bases at V and 6 bases at J, with 13 bases between the two ends. Germline CDR1 is SGHRS and CDR2 is YFSETQ. CDR3 coding DNA: TGCGCCAGCAGCTTAACGCGGGTTGTGGATACGCAGTATTTT. It specifies CASSLTRVVDTQYF.

The chain uses TRBV19 and TRBJ1-1; the D is unclear. Germline V gives CDR1 LNHDA, CDR2 SQIVND (reference sequence). The length of the CDR3 is 15 residues. V gave up 3 bases and J gave up 0 bases, with 11 bases separating them. In DNA, the CDR3 is TGTGCCAGTAGTATTTCGGGAACGGTGAACACTGAAGCTTTCTTT. Its protein is CASSISGTVNTEAFF.

The V call is TRBV6-2 or TRBV6-3, the J call TRBJ1-2, with 7 positions matching TRBD1. The J segment lost 6 bases and the V segment lost 4 bases, leaving 5 bases of the junction unmatched. The CDR3 spans 13 residues. Germline loops: CDR1 MNHEY, CDR2 SVGEGT. CDR3 nucleotide sequence: TGTGCCAGCAGTTCCCGGGACAGCAATGGCTACACCTTC. Translating it yields CASSSRDSNGYTF.

This chain uses TRBV7-9 with TRBJ1-2; 7 bases match TRBD1. Germline V gives CDR1 SEHNR, CDR2 FQNEAQ (reference sequence). With V trimmed by 1 base and J by 8 bases, 13 bases remained unmatched. This CDR3 has 16 residues. The CDR3 loop is CASSLDIAGGKSGYTF. DNA of the CDR3: TGTGCCAGCAGCTTAGATATCGCAGGGGGTAAATCCGGCTACACCTTC.

In this sample, this clone turned up a few times. The chain couples TRBV5-1 to TRBJ2-5; 10 bases align to TRBD2. After removal of 4 bases from V and 5 bases from J, the junction contained 8 bases not matched to a gene. CDR1 is SGHRS, CDR2 YFSETQ, per germline. The CDR3 sequence is 15 residues long. CDR3 in amino acids: CASSIGTSAWETQYF. As DNA, the CDR3 is TGCGCCAGCAGCATTGGGACTAGCGCTTGGGAGACCCAGTACTTC.

The chain recombines TRBV19 with TRBJ1-1; no reliable D call. CDR1 is LNHDA, CDR2 SQIVND, per germline (reference sequence). V lost 4 bases to trimming and J lost 1 base, with 7 bases between them. The CDR3 extends over 13 amino acids. CDR3 nucleotides: TGTGCCAGTAGTACAATCAAGAACACTGAAGCTTTCTTT. Its translation is CASSTIKNTEAFF.

This clone was counted between two and nine times. V gene TRBV10-2 combines with J gene TRBJ1-2; tentative D call: TRBD1 (6 bases). CDR1 and CDR2 (germline): WSHSY, SAAADI. The length of the CDR3 is 16 residues. Trimming cost V 3 bases and J 2 bases, with 16 bases left between them. DNA for the CDR3: TGCGCCAGCAGTGACCAAGCCCACAGGGAAAACTATGGCTACACCTTC. This translates into CASSDQAHRENYGYTF.

This sequence joins TRBV28 and TRBJ1-2, with D tentatively TRBD1 (6 bases). The V end was cut by 2 bases, the J end by 3 bases, with 13 bases between. There are 15 residues in the CDR3. The germline gives CDR1 MDHEN, CDR2 SYDVKM. The CDR3, as DNA: TGTGCCAGCAGTTTAGGGGGCGCTGGGGACTATGGCTACACCTTC. Amino acid sequence: CASSLGGAGDYGYTF.

V and J are TRBV4-2 and TRBJ2-3, with TRBD2 matching over 9 bases. Trimming cost V 2 bases and J 3 bases; bases outside gene matches: 6. This CDR3 comprises 16 residues. Germline loops: CDR1 LGHNA, CDR2 YNFKEQ. CDR3 sequence: CASSQNAGGITDTQYF. The CDR3, as DNA: TGTGCCAGCAGCCAAAACGCGGGGGGGATAACAGATACGCAGTATTTT.

The rearrangement uses TRBV19 and TRBJ1-5; D remains ambiguous. Germline V lookup: CDR1 LNHDA, CDR2 SQIVND (reference sequence). The CDR3 is 12 amino acids. Trimming took 3 bases from V and 4 from J, leaving 4 bases between them. The CDR3 protein is CASSIKNQPQHF. The CDR3 DNA reads TGTGCCAGTAGTATTAAAAATCAGCCCCAGCATTTT.

This chain uses TRBV19 with TRBJ2-2; 7 bases are a match to TRBD1. Germline V gene sequence: CDR1 LNHDA, CDR2 SQIVND (reference sequence). The length of the CDR3 is 13 residues. The J segment lost 4 bases and the V segment lost 9 bases, leaving 5 bases of the junction unmatched. CDR3 nucleotide sequence: TGTGCCAGCCCACAGGGGCGCACCGGGGAGCTGTTTTTT. This encodes CASPQGRTGELFF.

V usage is TRBV28 and J usage is TRBJ1-1; D gene uncertain. The germline gives CDR1 MDHEN, CDR2 SYDVKM. V lost 10 bases, J lost 2 bases, and 14 bases lay in between. The CDR3 extends over 13 amino acids. The CDR3 DNA sequence: TGTGCCACGATGGTCGGGGTAAACACTGAAGCTTTCTTT. This encodes CATMVGVNTEAFF.

This sequence joins TRBV4-1 and TRBJ2-1, with D maybe TRBD2 (5 bases). V was trimmed by 4 bases and J by 5 bases, leaving 18 bases between them. The CDR3 contains 16 residues. Germline CDR1 is MGHRA and CDR2 is YSYEKL. CDR3 DNA sequence: TGCGCCAGCAGCCCCCATAGGGAGCCTGAGAACAATGAGCAGTTCTTC. Protein product: CASSPHREPENNEQFF.

This chain uses TRBV7-3 with TRBJ2-2; possibly TRBD2 for D (5 bases). Germline V lookup: CDR1 SGHTA, CDR2 FQGTGA. The V end was cut by 2 bases, the J end by 2 bases, with 15 bases between. The CDR3 extends over 17 amino acids. CDR3 protein: CASSLEGGRRNTGELFF. In DNA, the CDR3 is TGTGCCAGCAGCTTAGAGGGTGGCAGGAGAAACACCGGGGAGCTGTTTTTT.